The clone carrying this T cell receptor (beta chain) occurred a few times. Method: immunoSEQ multiplex PCR; TCRdb's copy keeps in-frame clones and lacks some. This table holds tens of thousands of clones, 65% to 85% found once. V shed 0 bases and J shed 6 bases, with 9 bases lying between them. The CDR3 sequence is 14 residues long. Germline assignment: CDR1 LNHNV and CDR2 YYDKDF (reference sequence). As for time point: pretreatment peripheral blood. This record belongs to a study of PD-L1 blockade in urothelial cancer. This material consisted of PBMCs, taken around atezolizumab (anti-PD-L1) treatment. The TCR sequence derives from a man aged 60 to 75 with urothelial cancer. This rearrangement joins TRBV15 to TRBJ2-4, with a tentative D call TRBD1 (5 bases). CDR3 region: CATSRDKGRNIQYF. The CDR3 DNA reads TGTGCCACCAGCAGAGATAAGGGGCGAAACATTCAGTACTTC. The full variable domain, with the rest looked up from reference TRBV15 and TRBJ2-4, is DAMVIQNPRYQVTQFGKPVTLSCSQTLNHNVMYWYQQKSSQAPKLLFHYYDKDFNNEADTPDNFQSRRPNTSFCFLDIRSPGLGDTAMYLCATSRDKGRNIQYFGAGTRLSVL.